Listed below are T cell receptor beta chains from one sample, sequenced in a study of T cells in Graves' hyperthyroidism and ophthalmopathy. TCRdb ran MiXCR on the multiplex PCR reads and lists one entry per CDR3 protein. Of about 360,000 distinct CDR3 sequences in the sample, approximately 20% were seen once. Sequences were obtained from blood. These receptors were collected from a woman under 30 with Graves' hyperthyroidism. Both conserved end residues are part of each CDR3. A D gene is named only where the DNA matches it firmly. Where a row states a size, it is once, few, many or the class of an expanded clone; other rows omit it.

TGTGCCAGCAGTCCACGGGACAGGTCCTTCAATCAGCCCCAGCATTTT CASSPRDRSFNQPQHF TRBJ1-5 16 TRBV28 many TRBD1
TGCAGCGCTGGGACAGGCTCTGGAAACACCATATATTTT CSAGTGSGNTIYF TRBJ1-3 13 TRBV29-1 many TRBD1
TGTGCCAGCAGTTTAAATGGCAGGGTGTACACTGAAGCTTTCTTT CASSLNGRVYTEAFF TRBJ1-1 15 TRBV28 many NA
TGTGCCAGCAGTGACAGATTGGTAGCTTTCTTT CASSDRLVAFF TRBJ1-1 11 TRBV6-1 many NA
TGTGCCAGCAGCACCCCGTCCTACGAGCAGTACTTC CASSTPSYEQYF TRBJ2-7 12 TRBV12-3/TRBV12-4 many NA
TGCAGTACCGCATGGGCGGGCCCCTCCTACGAGCAGTACTTC CSTAWAGPSYEQYF TRBJ2-7 14 TRBV20-1 many NA
TGTGCCAGCAGTTTTAAAACAGGGGGCTCTGAAGCTTTCTTT CASSFKTGGSEAFF TRBJ1-1 14 TRBV6-5 many TRBD1
TGTGCCAGCAGTGAACAGGAGACTGAAGCTTTCTTT CASSEQETEAFF TRBJ1-1 12 TRBV2 few NA
TGCAGCGTTGGTCGACTTTGGACTAGCGGGGGCCAGATCTCCTACGAGCAGTACTTC CSVGRLWTSGGQISYEQYF TRBJ2-7 19 TRBV29-1 few TRBD2
TGTGCCAGCAGTTACAGCGGGGGGGCCAATGAGCAGTTCTTC CASSYSGGANEQFF TRBJ2-1 14 TRBV6-5 many TRBD2
TGCAGTGCTAGAACGGGGGACATTCAGTACTTC CSARTGDIQYF TRBJ2-4 11 TRBV20-1 many NA
TGTGCCAGCTCCGGGACTAGCGGGCGGATGTACGAGCAGTACTTC CASSGTSGRMYEQYF TRBJ2-7 15 TRBV25-1 many TRBD2
TGCGCCAGCAGCCAAGATTTGAAGCTCCCCCAGCATTTT CASSQDLKLPQHF TRBJ1-5 13 TRBV4-1 few NA
TGCAGTGCTAGAAGCAGGTTCCGCCACGAGCAGTACTTC CSARSRFRHEQYF TRBJ2-7 13 TRBV20-1 many NA
TGTGCCAGCAGCCTTGATCTGGGGACTGAAGCTTTCTTT CASSLDLGTEAFF TRBJ1-1 13 TRBV12-3/TRBV12-4 NA NA
TGTGCCAGCAGCCAAAAAGGCCGTAGGGGATGGGACACTGAAGCTTTCTTT CASSQKGRRGWDTEAFF TRBJ1-1 17 TRBV27 NA NA
TGTGCCAGCACCAACGGGAGGGCGGTGAAGCCCCAGCATTTT CASTNGRAVKPQHF TRBJ1-5 14 TRBV6-2/TRBV6-3 many NA
TGTGCCAGCAGCCTGGACAGGGCACCCTACGAGCAGTACTTC CASSLDRAPYEQYF TRBJ2-7 14 TRBV12-3/TRBV12-4 few TRBD1
TGTGCCAGCAGCGAAAACAGGGAAATGGAAGGCTACACCTTC CASSENREMEGYTF TRBJ1-2 14 TRBV5-4 many NA
TGTGCCAGCAGTTACAGCGGGGGCGTCACCGGGGAGCTGTTTTTT CASSYSGGVTGELFF TRBJ2-2 15 TRBV6-5 NA TRBD2